These 14 T cell receptor beta chains originate from one sample sequenced in a study of tumor-infiltrating lymphocytes in localized non-small cell lung cancer. Sequenced by immunoSEQ multiplex PCR; TCRdb stores in-frame clones only, minus some. The table has some 2,500 clones, roughly two thirds seen once. Material for sequencing was uninvolved lung tissue not adjacent to the tumor. Source of these receptors: a human donor with non-small cell lung cancer.

V and J are TRBV7-6 and TRBJ2-1; 12 nucleotides match TRBD1. Germline loops: CDR1 SGHVS, CDR2 FNYEAQ. V lost 6 bases, J lost 7 bases, and 7 bases stayed unmatched. CDR3 size: 15 residues. In DNA form, the CDR3 reads TGTGCCAGCAGTTCCGGGACAGGGGGCTTAAATGAGCAGTTCTTC. It codes for CASSSGTGGLNEQFF.

This sequence joins TRBV6-1 and TRBJ1-1; D is uncertain. This CDR3 comprises 13 residues. Germline CDR1 and CDR2: MNHNS and SASEGT. V was cut by 1 base and J by 1 base, with 4 bases left in between. CDR3 amino acids: CASSEGENTEAFF. CDR3 DNA sequence: TGTGCCAGCAGTGAAGGGGAGAACACTGAAGCTTTCTTT.

This clone was observed a handful of times. The chain has TRBV28 and TRBJ2-2, with 7 bases aligning to TRBD2. The V segment lost 2 bases and the J segment 3 bases; nucleotides outside the gene matches: 0. Germline V CDR1 and CDR2: MDHEN, SYDVKM. The CDR3 runs to 14 residues. The CDR3 sequence: CASSLAGDTGELFF. Here the CDR3 DNA reads TGTGCCAGCAGTTTAGCGGGGGACACCGGGGAGCTGTTTTTT.

CDR3 nucleotides: TGTGCCTGGACGACAGCACCCGTCTCTGGAAACACCATATATTTT. Its translation is CAWTTAPVSGNTIYF. The chain employs TRBV30 and TRBJ1-3; a possible D gene is TRBD1 (5 bases). The CDR3 sequence is 15 residues long. The V end was cut by 4 bases, the J end by 0 bases, with 13 bases between. Germline V lookup: CDR1 GTSNPN, CDR2 SVGIG (reference sequence).

This clone was counted only a few times. This chain links TRBV6-1 with TRBJ2-3; 7 bases agree with TRBD2. Unmatched junction bases numbered 6, after V lost 5 bases and J lost 4 bases. From germline, CDR1 is MNHNS and CDR2 SASEGT. The CDR3 is made up of 14 amino acids. The CDR3 sequence: CASSSQSGADTQYF. CDR3 DNA: TGTGCCAGCAGTTCACAGAGCGGGGCAGATACGCAGTATTTT.

The V and J genes are TRBV29-1 and TRBJ1-2; D may be TRBD1 (5 bases). Trimming stripped 5 bases from V and 2 bases from J, with 12 bases between. Germline CDR1 reads SQVTM; CDR2 reads ANQGSEA. The CDR3 spans 13 residues. As DNA, the CDR3 is TGCAGCGTTCCCAGGGAGAGAAACTATGGCTACACCTTC. Amino acids: CSVPRERNYGYTF.

The V call is TRBV30, the J call TRBJ2-3; TRBD2 aligns across 11 bases. The germline CDR1 and CDR2 sequences are GTSNPN and SVGIG (reference sequence). The CDR3 consists of 16 residues. V gave up 2 bases and J gave up 4 bases; unmatched junction bases: 8. As DNA, the CDR3 is TGTGCCTGGAGTCGCCTAGCGGGGGGCAGTGCAGATACGCAGTATTTT. Its translation is CAWSRLAGGSADTQYF.

The chain employs TRBV6-1 and TRBJ2-7; 9 bases match TRBD2. Germline CDR1 is MNHNS and CDR2 is SASEGT. This CDR3 region has 13 residues. V was pared by 8 bases and J by 3 bases, with 5 bases of the junction left unmatched. CDR3: CASVLAGRYEQYF. The CDR3 DNA reads as TGTGCCAGCGTACTAGCGGGTCGCTACGAGCAGTACTTC.

This clone occurred once. The V call is TRBV7-3, the J call TRBJ1-2, with 11 bases aligning to TRBD1. Trimming took 0 bases from V and 6 from J; bases not matched to a gene: 3. Germline V gene lookup returns CDR1 SGHTA and CDR2 FQGTGA. This CDR3 region has 15 residues. The CDR3 DNA follows: TGTGCCAGCAGCTTAACCGGGACAGGGGGAAATGGCTACACCTTC. This codes for CASSLTGTGGNGYTF.

V and J are TRBV5-1 and TRBJ1-2; no reliable D call. V was cut by 8 bases and J by 2 bases, with 22 bases left in between. The CDR3 has 16 amino acids. Germline V gene sequence: CDR1 SGHRS, CDR2 YFSETQ. CDR3 loop: CARPRADLQSNYGYTF. CDR3 DNA: TGCGCCAGGCCTCGCGCAGACCTCCAAAGCAACTATGGCTACACCTTC.

On this clone: One end of the junction varies from germline; a read error may be responsible. V is TRBV7-7 and J is TRBJ2-7; D is possibly TRBD1 (5 bases). This CDR3 has 15 amino acids. Germline V lookup: CDR1 SSHAT, CDR2 FNYEAQ (reference sequence). The CDR3 nucleotides read TGTGCTAGCAGCTTAAGTCCAGGGCAGTCCTACGAGCAGTACTTC. As protein: CASSLSPGQSYEQYF.

This sequence joins TRBV19 and TRBJ1-5, with D possibly TRBD1 on 6 matching bases. The ends were cut back, 7 bases at V and 1 base at J, with 14 bases in the middle. CDR1 and CDR2 (germline): LNHDA, SQIVND (reference sequence). The CDR3 contains 15 residues. This CDR3 reads CASKVGGASNQPQHF. CDR3 coding DNA: TGTGCCAGTAAAGTGGGGGGCGCGAGCAATCAGCCCCAGCATTTT.

This clone ranks as large. The chain links TRBV5-3 to TRBJ1-5; D remains unclear. TRBV5-3 is reported as an ORF; its role is uncertain. Trimming stripped 4 bases from V and 7 bases from J, with 9 bases between. The CDR3 runs to 12 residues. CDR3 protein: CARSPAGQPQHF. In DNA, the CDR3 is TGTGCCAGAAGCCCGGCAGGACAGCCCCAGCATTTT.

The chain couples TRBV28 to TRBJ1-5, with D possibly matching TRBD1 (6 bases). The CDR3 spans 16 residues. V was cut by 6 bases and J by 2 bases, with 17 bases left in between. The germline V gene has CDR1 MDHEN and CDR2 SYDVKM. The CDR3 nucleotides are TGTGCCAGCAGGGTAACAGGGTCTTATGGCAATCAGCCCCAGCATTTT. The encoded protein is CASRVTGSYGNQPQHF.